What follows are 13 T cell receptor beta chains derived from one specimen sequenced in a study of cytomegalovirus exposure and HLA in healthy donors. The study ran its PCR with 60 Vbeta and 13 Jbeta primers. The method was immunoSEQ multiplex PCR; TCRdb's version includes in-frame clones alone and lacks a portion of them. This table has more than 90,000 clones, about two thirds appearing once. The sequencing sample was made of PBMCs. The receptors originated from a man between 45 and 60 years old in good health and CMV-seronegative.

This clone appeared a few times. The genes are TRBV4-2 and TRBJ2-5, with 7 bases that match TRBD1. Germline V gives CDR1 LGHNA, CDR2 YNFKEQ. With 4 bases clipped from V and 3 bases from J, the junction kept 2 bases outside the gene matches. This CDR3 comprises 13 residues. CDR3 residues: CASSLGGEETQYF. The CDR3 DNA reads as TGTGCCAGCAGCCTAGGGGGCGAAGAGACCCAGTACTTC.

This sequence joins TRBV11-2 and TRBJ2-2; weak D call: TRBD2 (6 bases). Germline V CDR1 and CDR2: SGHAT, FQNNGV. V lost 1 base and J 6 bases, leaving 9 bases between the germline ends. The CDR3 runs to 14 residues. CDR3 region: CASSLAWGAGELFF. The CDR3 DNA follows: TGTGCCAGCAGCTTAGCCTGGGGGGCCGGGGAGCTGTTTTTT.

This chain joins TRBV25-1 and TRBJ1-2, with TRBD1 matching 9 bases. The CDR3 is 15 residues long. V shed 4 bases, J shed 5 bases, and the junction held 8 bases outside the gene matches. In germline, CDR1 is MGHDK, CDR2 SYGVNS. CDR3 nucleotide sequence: TGTGCCAGCAGTGGGATAAACGACAGGGGGTATGGCTACACCTTC. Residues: CASSGINDRGYGYTF.

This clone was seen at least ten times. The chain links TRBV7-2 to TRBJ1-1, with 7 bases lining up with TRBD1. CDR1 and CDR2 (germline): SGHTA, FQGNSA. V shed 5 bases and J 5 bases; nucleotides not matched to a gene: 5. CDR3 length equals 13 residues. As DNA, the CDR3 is TGTGCCAGCAGCCGACAGGGACGAACTGAAGCTTTCTTT. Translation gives CASSRQGRTEAFF.

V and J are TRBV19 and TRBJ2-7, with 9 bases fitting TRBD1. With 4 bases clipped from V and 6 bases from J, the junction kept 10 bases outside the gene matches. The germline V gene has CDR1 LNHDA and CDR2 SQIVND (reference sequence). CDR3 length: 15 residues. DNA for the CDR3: TGTGCCAGTAGTACAGGGACAGGGCGTCTCGGCGAGCAGTACGTC. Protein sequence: CASSTGTGRLGEQYV.

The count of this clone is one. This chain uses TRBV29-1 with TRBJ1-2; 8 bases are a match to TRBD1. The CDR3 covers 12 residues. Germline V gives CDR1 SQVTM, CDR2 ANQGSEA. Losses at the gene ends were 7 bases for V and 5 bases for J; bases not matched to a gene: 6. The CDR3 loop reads CSAGQGLYGYTF. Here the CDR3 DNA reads TGCAGCGCTGGACAGGGCTTATATGGCTACACCTTC.

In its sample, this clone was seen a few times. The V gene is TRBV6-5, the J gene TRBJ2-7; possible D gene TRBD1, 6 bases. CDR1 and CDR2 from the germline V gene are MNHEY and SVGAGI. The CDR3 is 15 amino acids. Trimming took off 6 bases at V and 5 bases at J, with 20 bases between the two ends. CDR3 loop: CASRRIRGAVHEQYF. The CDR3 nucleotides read TGTGCCAGCAGACGTATCAGGGGAGCGGTCCACGAGCAGTACTTC.

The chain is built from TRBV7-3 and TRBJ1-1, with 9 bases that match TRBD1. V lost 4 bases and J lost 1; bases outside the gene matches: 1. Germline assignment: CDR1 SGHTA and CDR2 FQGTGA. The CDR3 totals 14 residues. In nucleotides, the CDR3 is TGTGCCAGCAGCTCACAGGGGGCGAACACTGAAGCTTTCTTT. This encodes CASSSQGANTEAFF.

Here the CDR3 reads CASSAKQGPDQPQHF. DNA of the CDR3: TGTGCCAGCAGCGCTAAACAGGGGCCGGATCAGCCCCAGCATTTT. The chain carries TRBV9 and TRBJ1-5; 7 positions agree with TRBD1. CDR3 length: 15 residues. Trimming cost V 3 bases and J 5 bases; bases outside gene matches: 8. Per germline, CDR1 SGDLS and CDR2 YYNGEE.

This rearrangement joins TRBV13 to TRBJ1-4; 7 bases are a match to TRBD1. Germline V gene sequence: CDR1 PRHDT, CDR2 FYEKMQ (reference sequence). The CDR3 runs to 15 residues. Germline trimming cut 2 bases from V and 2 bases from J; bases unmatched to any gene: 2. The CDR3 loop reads CASSLRGLTNEKLFF. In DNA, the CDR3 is TGTGCCAGCAGCTTAAGGGGGCTTACTAATGAAAAACTGTTTTTT.

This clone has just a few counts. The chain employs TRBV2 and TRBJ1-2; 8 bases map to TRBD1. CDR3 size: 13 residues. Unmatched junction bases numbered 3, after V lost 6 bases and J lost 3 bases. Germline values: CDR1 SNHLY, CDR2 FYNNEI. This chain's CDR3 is CASRPGGYYGYTF. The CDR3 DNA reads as TGTGCCAGCAGGCCAGGGGGCTACTATGGCTACACCTTC.

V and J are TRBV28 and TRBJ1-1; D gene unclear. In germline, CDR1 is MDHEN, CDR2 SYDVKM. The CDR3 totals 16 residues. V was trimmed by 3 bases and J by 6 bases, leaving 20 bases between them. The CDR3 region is CASSFLSANLGAEAFF. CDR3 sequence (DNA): TGTGCCAGCAGTTTTTTATCGGCCAACCTAGGCGCTGAAGCTTTCTTT.

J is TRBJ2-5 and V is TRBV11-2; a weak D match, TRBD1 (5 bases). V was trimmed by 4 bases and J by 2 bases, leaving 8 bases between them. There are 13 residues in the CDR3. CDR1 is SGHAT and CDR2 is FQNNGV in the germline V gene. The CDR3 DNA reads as TGTGCCAGCAGCTACAGGTGGCAAGAGACCCAGTACTTC. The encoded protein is CASSYRWQETQYF.